Listed below are T cell receptor beta chains from one sample, sequenced in a study of T-cell memory formation after mild COVID-19. TCRdb redid the calling of the 5' RACE reads with MiXCR, one entry per CDR3 protein. The sample has about 430,000 distinct CDR3 sequences, about 20% seen once; the top ten hold about 22%. Sequencing was performed on PBMCs or a T cell subset sorted from them (not recorded which). Receptor source: a man in his late teens or twenties who had mild COVID-19 (a few samples of this study predate the infection). Cell type and time point are not known. Both conserved end residues are part of each CDR3. The D gene is left open where the match is weak. For some rows the clone size is stated as once, few or many, or as a class when expanded; others skip it.

d_call	clone_size	v_call	j_call	cdr3_aa	cdr3_nt
-	many	TRBV9	TRBJ2-7	CASSSAEGYEQYF	TGTGCCAGCAGCTCTGCAGAGGGTTACGAGCAGTACTTC
-	-	TRBV27	TRBJ2-2	CASSWRELTGELFF	TGTGCCAGCAGTTGGAGGGAATTGACCGGGGAGCTGTTTTTT
TRBD1	-	TRBV5-6	TRBJ1-1	CASSALGDRDNTEAFF	TGTGCCAGCAGCGCCTTGGGGGACAGGGATAACACTGAAGCTTTCTTT
TRBD2	-	TRBV6-5	TRBJ2-1	CASSWSGGVSYNEQFF	TGTGCCAGCAGTTGGAGCGGGGGCGTCTCCTACAATGAGCAGTTCTTC
TRBD2	-	TRBV29-1	TRBJ2-1	CSVDPAGNYNEQFF	TGCAGCGTTGATCCAGCGGGGAACTACAATGAGCAGTTCTTC
TRBD2	-	TRBV27	TRBJ2-1	CASHPPGTSHHNEQFF	TGTGCCAGCCATCCACCCGGGACTAGTCATCACAATGAGCAGTTCTTC
-	-	TRBV11-1	TRBJ2-5	CASSPRWEKETQYF	TGTGCCAGCAGCCCCCGTTGGGAAAAAGAGACCCAGTACTTC
TRBD1	many	TRBV5-1	TRBJ1-1	CASRTGTGGEGTEAFF	TGCGCCAGCCGTACCGGGACAGGGGGCGAGGGCACTGAAGCTTTCTTT
TRBD1	few	TRBV3-1	TRBJ1-6	CASSLGQGPDSPLHF	TGTGCCAGCAGCCTTGGACAGGGTCCGGATTCACCCCTCCACTTT
-	-	TRBV10-3	TRBJ1-6	CAISERGSPLHF	TGTGCCATCAGTGAACGAGGATCCCCCCTCCACTTT
TRBD2	few	TRBV20-1	TRBJ2-3	CSARDLLASGGPNTQYF	TGCAGTGCTAGAGATCTCTTGGCTAGCGGGGGGCCGAATACGCAGTATTTT
TRBD2	-	TRBV29-1	TRBJ2-3	CSVEETSGSNLNTDTQYF	TGCAGCGTTGAAGAAACTAGCGGGAGCAACTTAAACACAGATACGCAGTATTTT
TRBD1	-	TRBV9	TRBJ2-7	CASSALPGTVYEQYF	TGTGCCAGCAGCGCTCTACCCGGGACAGTCTACGAGCAGTACTTC
-	few	TRBV20-1	TRBJ2-3	CSVRRGSTDTQYF	TGCAGTGTTCGGCGGGGCAGCACAGATACGCAGTATTTT
-	-	TRBV6-2/TRBV6-3	TRBJ1-3	CASSPPAGRAIYF	TGTGCCAGCAGTCCCCCTGCGGGGAGAGCCATATATTTT
TRBD2	many	TRBV7-6	TRBJ2-1	CASSLRLAGSSYNEQFF	TGTGCCAGCAGCTTAAGGCTAGCGGGGAGCTCCTACAATGAGCAGTTCTTC
TRBD2	many	TRBV5-1	TRBJ2-3	CASSFLAGGDTQYF	TGCGCCAGCAGCTTTCTAGCGGGGGGAGATACGCAGTATTTT
-	-	TRBV6-6	TRBJ2-3	CASSYDLLMSTDTQYF	TGTGCCAGCAGTTACGATTTACTTATGAGCACAGATACGCAGTATTTT
-	-	TRBV9	TRBJ2-1	CASSVVGSYNEQFF	TGTGCCAGCAGCGTAGTAGGCAGTTACAATGAGCAGTTCTTC
TRBD1	-	TRBV5-1	TRBJ2-5	CASSLGGTAETQYF	TGCGCCAGCAGCCTAGGTGGGACAGCCGAGACCCAGTACTTC
-	few	TRBV4-1	TRBJ1-2	CASSQEISGYTF	TGCGCCAGCAGCCAAGAAATTAGTGGCTACACCTTC
-	-	TRBV4-3	TRBJ2-2	CASSQDWLSTGELFF	TGCGCCAGCAGCCAAGATTGGCTTAGCACCGGGGAGCTGTTTTTT
TRBD1	-	TRBV25-1	TRBJ2-1	CASTDRDGFGVEQFF	TGTGCCAGCACAGACAGGGATGGGTTCGGGGTCGAGCAGTTCTTC
-	-	TRBV7-9	TRBJ1-1	CASSLAGRGGTEAFF	TGTGCCAGCAGCTTAGCGGGAAGGGGGGGCACTGAAGCTTTCTTT
-	many	TRBV20-1	TRBJ1-2	CSAPRDYGYTF	TGCAGTGCTCCCCGGGACTATGGCTACACCTTC
-	few	TRBV5-1	TRBJ2-7	CASSLQVSGAYEQYF	TGCGCCAGCAGCTTGCAGGTCAGTGGGGCCTACGAGCAGTACTTC
TRBD2	few	TRBV20-1	TRBJ2-1	CSARIAGGPNNEQFF	TGCAGTGCTAGAATAGCGGGGGGACCTAACAATGAGCAGTTCTTC
-	-	TRBV3-1	TRBJ2-3	CASSQLGPDTQYF	TGTGCCAGCAGCCAATTAGGACCAGATACGCAGTATTTT
TRBD1	-	TRBV11-2	TRBJ2-3	CASNIQGGTDTQYF	TGTGCCAGCAACATACAGGGGGGAACAGATACGCAGTATTTT
-	-	TRBV20-1	TRBJ1-1	CSARDPSGRRTEAFF	TGCAGTGCTAGAGATCCGTCCGGCAGGAGGACTGAAGCTTTCTTT
-	-	TRBV7-3	TRBJ2-3	CASSPNDQDTQYF	TGTGCCAGCAGCCCAAACGACCAAGATACGCAGTATTTT
TRBD2	few	TRBV11-2	TRBJ2-5	CASSLGAGGRETQYF	TGTGCCAGCAGCTTAGGAGCGGGGGGGCGCGAGACCCAGTACTTC
-	few	TRBV7-9	TRBJ1-1	CASSLARRVNTEAFF	TGTGCCAGCAGCTTAGCGCGAAGGGTGAACACTGAAGCTTTCTTT
TRBD2	few	TRBV11-2	TRBJ2-3	CATVLGQRLAGGPTDTQYF	TGTGCCACCGTTTTGGGACAGCGACTAGCGGGGGGCCCCACAGATACGCAGTATTTT
TRBD2	-	TRBV7-2	TRBJ2-4	CASSWASGGANIQYF	TGTGCCAGCAGCTGGGCTAGCGGGGGGGCTAACATTCAGTACTTC
-	-	TRBV7-2	TRBJ2-1	CASTPWPRNEQFF	TGTGCCAGCACCCCGTGGCCGAGAAATGAGCAGTTCTTC
TRBD1	-	TRBV20-1	TRBJ1-6	CSAREQGSYNSPLHF	TGCAGTGCTAGAGAACAGGGGTCCTATAATTCACCCCTCCACTTT
-	-	TRBV11-2	TRBJ2-3	CASSTYTGPTDTQYF	TGTGCCAGCAGCACATATACAGGACCCACAGATACGCAGTATTTT
-	-	TRBV7-2	TRBJ1-1	CASSLVGHMNTEAFF	TGTGCCAGCAGCTTAGTAGGACACATGAACACTGAAGCTTTCTTT
TRBD2	-	TRBV6-1	TRBJ2-5	CASTDGTSGGETQYF	TGTGCCAGCACCGATGGGACTAGCGGGGGAGAGACCCAGTACTTC
TRBD1	-	TRBV7-9	TRBJ1-2	CASSSRGDRENYGYTF	TGTGCCAGCAGCTCCCGTGGGGACAGGGAAAACTATGGCTACACCTTC
-	-	TRBV6-2/TRBV6-3	TRBJ2-1	CASSYGAYNEQFF	TGTGCCAGCAGTTACGGAGCTTACAATGAGCAGTTCTTC
TRBD1	many	TRBV7-2	TRBJ2-4	CASSLATVLDMGQGRNIQYF	TGTGCCAGCAGCTTGGCTACCGTCCTAGATATGGGACAGGGGAGAAACATTCAGTACTTC
-	-	TRBV7-3	TRBJ2-3	CASSRSPPRAGYWDTQYF	TGTGCCAGCAGCCGATCCCCGCCCCGCGCGGGGTATTGGGATACGCAGTATTTT
-	many	TRBV5-1	TRBJ2-6	CASSLRTSGANVLTF	TGCGCCAGCAGCTTGCGAACCTCTGGGGCCAACGTCCTGACTTTC
-	few	TRBV20-1	TRBJ2-2	CSASSRGNTGELFF	TGCAGTGCTAGTTCGCGGGGCAACACCGGGGAGCTGTTTTTT
-	few	TRBV6-1	TRBJ1-1	CASREQGLGTEAFF	TGTGCCAGCAGGGAGCAGGGATTGGGTACTGAAGCTTTCTTT
TRBD2	few	TRBV6-4	TRBJ2-1	CASSGGTSAGNEQFF	TGTGCCAGCAGTGGCGGGACTAGCGCCGGTAATGAGCAGTTCTTC
-	many	TRBV6-5	TRBJ1-1	CASGRQANTEAFF	TGTGCTAGTGGGAGACAGGCGAACACTGAAGCTTTCTTT
TRBD1	-	TRBV12-3/TRBV12-4	TRBJ1-4	CASRLRDRGGLATNEKLFF	TGTGCCAGCAGACTCCGGGACAGGGGGGGGCTTGCAACTAATGAAAAACTGTTTTTT
-	-	TRBV24-1	TRBJ2-4	CATSEADGAKNIQYF	TGTGCCACCAGTGAGGCCGACGGGGCCAAAAACATTCAGTACTTC
-	-	TRBV5-1	TRBJ2-2	CASSLAVEGVDTGELFF	TGCGCCAGCAGCTTGGCCGTTGAGGGGGTGGACACCGGGGAGCTGTTTTTT
-	-	TRBV9	TRBJ1-4	CASSVGPSEKLFF	TGTGCCAGCAGCGTAGGCCCATCTGAAAAACTGTTTTTT
TRBD1	few	TRBV7-2	TRBJ1-2	CASSLWQGASYGYTF	TGTGCCAGCAGCTTATGGCAGGGGGCCAGCTATGGCTACACCTTC
TRBD2	-	TRBV4-3	TRBJ2-3	CASSQDLGGGETDTQYF	TGCGCCAGCAGCCAAGATCTGGGCGGGGGAGAGACAGATACGCAGTATTTT
-	-	TRBV28	TRBJ2-3	CASSFGALDTQYF	TGTGCCAGCAGTTTTGGGGCTTTAGATACGCAGTATTTT
-	many	TRBV5-1	TRBJ1-1	CASSLGGTMNTEAFF	TGCGCCAGCAGCTTGGGGGGGACGATGAACACTGAAGCTTTCTTT
-	-	TRBV27	TRBJ1-1	CASRSGFKMNTEAFF	TGTGCCAGCCGGTCGGGCTTTAAGATGAACACTGAAGCTTTCTTT